A selection of T cell receptor beta chains follows, all from one sample in a study of vaccination and CD4 T cells after COVID-19. MiXCR, run by TCRdb on the PCR reads, gives a single entry per CDR3 protein. The sample contains approximately 13,000 distinct CDR3 sequences, about 51% of which appear only once. Antigens of these TCRs are unknown. Sequencing was carried out using CD4+ T cells from blood, cultured in vitro. These TCRs come from a human donor who had recovered from COVID-19. CDR3s include the opening cysteine and the closing phenylalanine or tryptophan. D genes are given only for firm matches. Clone size, where shown, is once, few, many, or a class for clones that have expanded.

NA	TRBJ2-7	TRBD2	TRBV18	TGTGCCAGCTCACCGACTAGCGGGTCCGTCGGCGAGCAGTACTTC	CASSPTSGSVGEQYF
NA	TRBJ2-7	TRBD1	TRBV6-5	TGTGCCAGCAGTTACAACGACAGGGGAGACTACGAGCAGTACTTC	CASSYNDRGDYEQYF
few	TRBJ1-2	NA	TRBV12-3/TRBV12-4	TGTGCCAGCAGTTCCTCTAACTATGGCTACACCTTC	CASSSSNYGYTF
NA	TRBJ1-1	TRBD1	TRBV20-1	TGCAGTGCTAGTCCCCGGGACAGGAAGAACACTGAAGCTTTCTTT	CSASPRDRKNTEAFF
few	TRBJ2-7	NA	TRBV19	TGTGCCAGTAGCGCACAGGGAGCGGGGAGCATCCCCTACGAGCAGTACTTC	CASSAQGAGSIPYEQYF
NA	TRBJ2-6	NA	TRBV27	TGTGCCAGCAGTTTATTTGAGGGCGGTGGGGCCAACGTCCTGACTTTC	CASSLFEGGGANVLTF
NA	TRBJ2-7	TRBD2	TRBV29-1	TGCAGCGTTGCCGGGTCGCGGGGGGGGAACTACGAGCAGTACTTC	CSVAGSRGGNYEQYF
NA	TRBJ2-4	TRBD2	TRBV7-8	TGTGCCAGCAGCTTAAAGCGGGAGACGTCCAAAAACATTCAGTACTTC	CASSLKRETSKNIQYF
NA	TRBJ2-6	NA	TRBV28	TGTGCCAGCAGTTTCACCGGGCGGGGGGCCAACGTCCTGACTTTC	CASSFTGRGANVLTF
once	TRBJ2-7	NA	TRBV11-3	TGTGCCAGCAGCCGCATAACCTACGAGCAGTACTTC	CASSRITYEQYF
NA	TRBJ2-1	NA	TRBV3-1	TGTGCCAGCAGCCAAGAAGTGTCGGGTAATGAGCAGTTCTTC	CASSQEVSGNEQFF
NA	TRBJ2-5	NA	TRBV7-3	TGTGCCAGCAGCTTGGACAGACAAGAGACCCAGTACTTC	CASSLDRQETQYF
NA	TRBJ2-1	NA	TRBV4-1	TGCGCCAGCAGCCAAGCGGGGTCGCTGCGCCTGTATGAGCAGTTCTTC	CASSQAGSLRLYEQFF
NA	TRBJ1-2	NA	TRBV4-3	TGCGCCAGCAGCCAAATCTGGCGCCCGCATGAGGGCTACACCTTC	CASSQIWRPHEGYTF
few	TRBJ1-2	NA	TRBV2	TGTGCCAGCAGTGTTCAGGGGTTGGGTGGCTACACCTTC	CASSVQGLGGYTF
NA	TRBJ1-5	NA	TRBV10-3	TGTGCCATCAGTGAGTTTACGGATCAGCCCCAGCATTTT	CAISEFTDQPQHF
NA	TRBJ1-1	TRBD1	TRBV6-2/TRBV6-3	TGTGCCAGCAGGGAACAGGGGGCGTTGAACACTGAAGCTTTCTTT	CASREQGALNTEAFF
NA	TRBJ2-6	NA	TRBV27	TGTGCCAGCAGTTTTGAGCGGTGGGGGGCCAACGTCCTGACTTTC	CASSFERWGANVLTF
NA	TRBJ1-2	NA	TRBV18	TGTGCCAGCTCACCTACAGGGCAGGGTCACTATGGCTACACCTTC	CASSPTGQGHYGYTF
NA	TRBJ2-1	TRBD1	TRBV20-1	TGCAGTGCAGGGGGCTTAGCCCGGGGCAATGAGCAGTTCTTC	CSAGGLARGNEQFF
NA	TRBJ1-1	NA	TRBV7-2	TGTGCCAGCAGCTTGGGACTCTCGAACACTGAAGCTTTCTTT	CASSLGLSNTEAFF
NA	TRBJ2-1	TRBD1	TRBV2	TGTGCCAGCTATGGACAGGGGGGGAATGAGCAGTTCTTC	CASYGQGGNEQFF
NA	TRBJ2-7	NA	TRBV19	TGTGCCAGTAGTATATCGGGTGGTCGGGGGAGCTCCTACGAGCAGTACTTC	CASSISGGRGSSYEQYF
NA	TRBJ1-3	NA	TRBV7-2	TGTGCCAGCAGCTTTCGGGGAAACACCATATATTTT	CASSFRGNTIYF
NA	TRBJ2-7	NA	TRBV2	TGTGCCAGCAGTGACCACGAGCAGTACTTC	CASSDHEQYF
NA	TRBJ2-3	TRBD2	TRBV19	TGTGCCAGTAGTTCAACATTAGCGGGAGGCCTTCATACGCAGTATTTT	CASSSTLAGGLHTQYF
NA	TRBJ2-2	NA	TRBV7-7	TGTGCTAGCACATCAAAGCCGGGGTCGGGCGGGGAGCTGTTTTTT	CASTSKPGSGGELFF
NA	TRBJ2-1	NA	TRBV29-1	TGCAGCGTTGAAGATCGTCACAGTCACAATGAGCAGTTCTTC	CSVEDRHSHNEQFF
NA	TRBJ1-1	NA	TRBV20-1	TGCAGTGCTAGCTTGGGCGGCCCGAACACTGAAGCTTTCTTT	CSASLGGPNTEAFF
NA	TRBJ1-4	NA	TRBV20-1	TGCAGTGCTAGAGATCAGGGGAGCGATGAAAAACTGTTTTTT	CSARDQGSDEKLFF
few	TRBJ2-5	NA	TRBV12-3/TRBV12-4	TGTGCCAGCAGTTTAAGGGGCGGAATAGAGACCCAGTACTTC	CASSLRGGIETQYF
NA	TRBJ2-7	TRBD2	TRBV12-3/TRBV12-4	TGTGCCAGCTCTAGGGGGCGGGAGGGCTACGAGCAGTACTTC	CASSRGREGYEQYF
NA	TRBJ1-3	NA	TRBV20-1	TGCAGTGTTCTCAGTCTCAGCTCTGGAAACACCATATATTTT	CSVLSLSSGNTIYF
NA	TRBJ2-5	NA	TRBV30	TGTGCCTGGATTGGCAAAGGTGGGACAGAGACCCAGTACTTC	CAWIGKGGTETQYF
NA	TRBJ2-7	NA	TRBV7-9	TGTGCCAGCAGCGGGGCCTCTTTTCTCGAGCAGTACTTC	CASSGASFLEQYF
few	TRBJ1-2	NA	TRBV28	TGTGCCAGCAGCTTCAGGGGCGGCTATGGCTACACCTTC	CASSFRGGYGYTF
NA	TRBJ1-6	NA	TRBV7-2	TGTGCCAGCAGCCCACAGGGATCCTATAATTCACCCCTCCACTTT	CASSPQGSYNSPLHF
NA	TRBJ1-5	TRBD1	TRBV19	TGTGCCAGTAGTACCCGGGACAGGGGAAGCGGCAATCAGCCCCAGCATTTT	CASSTRDRGSGNQPQHF
NA	TRBJ1-3	NA	TRBV7-9	TGTGCCAGCAGCCACAGGCGGGACCCCGGAGGGTCTGGAAACACCATATATTTT	CASSHRRDPGGSGNTIYF
NA	TRBJ2-5	NA	TRBV20-1	TGCAGTGCTAGAACAGCCGGGGGCGTGGAGACCCAGTACTTC	CSARTAGGVETQYF
NA	TRBJ1-1	TRBD1	TRBV20-1	TGCAGTGCTGATACGGGACAGGGGATGAACACTGAAGCTTTCTTT	CSADTGQGMNTEAFF
few	TRBJ1-3	NA	TRBV19	TGTGCCAGTAGTATAAGGCGGCGCTCTGGAAACACCATATATTTT	CASSIRRRSGNTIYF
few	TRBJ1-5	NA	TRBV20-1	TGCAGTGCTAGAGATGACGAGGGGGACCAGCCCCAGCATTTT	CSARDDEGDQPQHF
few	TRBJ2-5	TRBD2	TRBV2	TGTGCCAGCAGTCGCGGGAGTGGTGAGACCCAGTACTTC	CASSRGSGETQYF
NA	TRBJ2-2	TRBD1	TRBV28	TGTGCCAGCAGGAGAGATGGGACAGGGGTCGCGTGGGAGCTGTTTTTT	CASRRDGTGVAWELFF
NA	TRBJ2-7	NA	TRBV28	TGTGCCAGCAGTTTCCTCCGGACAGTCGTGGACGAGCAGTACTTC	CASSFLRTVVDEQYF
NA	TRBJ2-7	NA	TRBV7-9	TGTGCCAGCAGCTTAGTCCGTTGGGGGAGCTCCTACGAGCAGTACTTC	CASSLVRWGSSYEQYF
few	TRBJ1-1	NA	TRBV24-1	TGTGCCACCAGTGATACTAGGACAGCTGAAGCTTTCTTT	CATSDTRTAEAFF
NA	TRBJ1-5	NA	TRBV10-2	TGCGCCAGCAGTGAACAGACGAATCAGCCCCAGCATTTT	CASSEQTNQPQHF
few	TRBJ2-7	TRBD2	TRBV2	TGTGCCAGCAGTGTGGGACTAGCGTACTACGAGCAGTACTTC	CASSVGLAYYEQYF
NA	TRBJ1-6	NA	TRBV6-1	TGTGCCGGACAGAGCTCCTATAATTCACCCCTCCACTTT	CAGQSSYNSPLHF
NA	TRBJ1-4	TRBD1	TRBV20-1	TGCAGTGCTGCCGGGACAGGGACCGAAAAACTGTTTTTT	CSAAGTGTEKLFF
NA	TRBJ2-7	NA	TRBV6-5	TGTGCCAGCAGTTTTACGAGGGGATCCTACGAGCAGTACTTC	CASSFTRGSYEQYF
NA	TRBJ2-7	TRBD2	TRBV20-1	TGCAGTGCCAGCGGGGGGGGCACCTACGAGCAGTACTTC	CSASGGGTYEQYF
NA	TRBJ1-2	NA	TRBV24-1	TGTGCCACCAGTGACTCGGGACGGTGGAACTATGGCTACACCTTC	CATSDSGRWNYGYTF
few	TRBJ2-3	NA	TRBV12-3/TRBV12-4	TGTGCCAGCTGCCGAGACGGACCACAGATAGGAGGGAATTTT	CASCRDGPQIGGNF
few	TRBJ1-2	NA	TRBV27	TGTGCCAGCAGTCTAACAGGGCTGGCCGGTGGCTACACCTTC	CASSLTGLAGGYTF
once	TRBJ2-5	NA	TRBV2	TGTGCCAGCAGTGAACTGGCAAAGGAGACCCAGTACTTC	CASSELAKETQYF
NA	TRBJ1-1	NA	TRBV20-1	TGCAGTGCAGAGACAGACAACACTGAAGCTTTCTTT	CSAETDNTEAFF
NA	TRBJ2-2	NA	TRBV18	TGTGCCAGCTCAGAGTTGCGGGTGATCTCCGGGGAGCTGTTTTTT	CASSELRVISGELFF